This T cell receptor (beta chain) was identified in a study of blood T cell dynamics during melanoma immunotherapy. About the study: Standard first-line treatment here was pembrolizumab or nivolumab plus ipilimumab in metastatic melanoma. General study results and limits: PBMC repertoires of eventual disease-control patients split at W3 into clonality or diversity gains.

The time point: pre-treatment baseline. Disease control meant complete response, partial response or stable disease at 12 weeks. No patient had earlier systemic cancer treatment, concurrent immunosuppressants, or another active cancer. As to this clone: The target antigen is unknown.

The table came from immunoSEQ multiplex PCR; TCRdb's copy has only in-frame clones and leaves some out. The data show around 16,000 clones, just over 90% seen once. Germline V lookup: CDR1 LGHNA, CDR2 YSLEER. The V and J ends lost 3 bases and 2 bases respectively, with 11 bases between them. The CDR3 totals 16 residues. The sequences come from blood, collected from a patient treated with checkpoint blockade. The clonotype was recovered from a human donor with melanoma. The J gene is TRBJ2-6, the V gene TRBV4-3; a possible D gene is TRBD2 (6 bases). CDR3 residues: CASSQEGFPGANVLTF. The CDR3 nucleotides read TGCGCCAGCAGCCAGGAGGGGTTCCCTGGGGCCAACGTCCTGACTTTC.